This TCR beta chain was found in a study of OX40 agonist ivuxolimab in advanced cancers. V lost 5 bases and J 7 bases, leaving 21 bases between the germline ends. This CDR3 spans 15 amino acids. The germline V gene has CDR1 SGDLS and CDR2 YYNGEE. Sequencing was performed with immunoSEQ multiplex PCR; in TCRdb, only in-frame clones are kept and a portion is missing. In the table there are 60,000 to 85,000 clones, 75% to 90% of which are singletons. The material was CD4+ or CD8+ T cells sorted from blood, obtained in a trial of the OX40 agonist ivuxolimab. V usage is TRBV9 and J usage is TRBJ1-2, with a tentative D call TRBD1 (6 bases). This TCR was recovered from an adult with an advanced solid tumor such as melanoma, head and neck, liver or kidney cancer. CDR3 in DNA: TGTGCCAGCAGTGCCCCGGGGGGCGTAGTTGGTGGCTACACCTTC. It specifies CASSAPGGVVGGYTF.